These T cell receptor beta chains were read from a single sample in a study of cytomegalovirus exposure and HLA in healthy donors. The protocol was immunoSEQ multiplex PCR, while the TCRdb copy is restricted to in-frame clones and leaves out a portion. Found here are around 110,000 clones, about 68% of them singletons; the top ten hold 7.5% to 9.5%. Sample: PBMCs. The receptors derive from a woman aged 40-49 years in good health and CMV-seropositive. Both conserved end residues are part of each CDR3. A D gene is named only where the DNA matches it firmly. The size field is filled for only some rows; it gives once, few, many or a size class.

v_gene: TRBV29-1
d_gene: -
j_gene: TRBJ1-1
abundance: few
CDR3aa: CSVEDGYQGPTEAFF
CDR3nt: TGCAGCGTTGAAGATGGGTATCAGGGGCCCACTGAAGCTTTCTTT

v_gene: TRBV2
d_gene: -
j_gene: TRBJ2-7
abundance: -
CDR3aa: CASSESLALAYEQYF
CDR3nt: TGTGCCAGCAGTGAAAGTCTAGCGCTCGCCTACGAGCAGTACTTC

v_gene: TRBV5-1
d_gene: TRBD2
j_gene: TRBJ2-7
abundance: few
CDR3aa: CASRLAGALGEQYF
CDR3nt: TGCGCCAGCAGACTAGCGGGAGCGTTGGGGGAGCAGTACTTC

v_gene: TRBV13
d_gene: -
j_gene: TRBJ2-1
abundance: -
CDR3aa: CASSLAVRIYEQFF
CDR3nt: TGTGCCAGCAGCTTAGCAGTCCGCATCTATGAGCAGTTCTTC

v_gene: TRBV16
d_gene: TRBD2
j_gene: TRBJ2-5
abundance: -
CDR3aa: CASSPLGGEETQYF
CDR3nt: TGTGCCAGCAGCCCTTTGGGAGGGGAAGAGACCCAGTACTTC

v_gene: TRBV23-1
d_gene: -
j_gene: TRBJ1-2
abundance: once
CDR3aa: CASRWAGNYGYTF
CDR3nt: TGCGCCAGCAGGTGGGCAGGGAACTATGGCTACACCTTC

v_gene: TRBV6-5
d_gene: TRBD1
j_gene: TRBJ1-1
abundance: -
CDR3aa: CASSASPRGSTEAFF
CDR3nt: TGTGCCAGCAGTGCCTCGCCCAGGGGGAGCACTGAAGCTTTCTTT

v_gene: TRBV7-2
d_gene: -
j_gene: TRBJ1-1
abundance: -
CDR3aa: CASSLERWGNTEAFF
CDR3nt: TGTGCCAGCAGCTTAGAGCGATGGGGCAACACTGAAGCTTTCTTT

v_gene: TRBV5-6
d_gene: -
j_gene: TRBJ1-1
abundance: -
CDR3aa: CASSLRGRDTEAFF
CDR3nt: TGTGCCAGCAGCTTGAGGGGTCGGGACACTGAAGCTTTCTTT

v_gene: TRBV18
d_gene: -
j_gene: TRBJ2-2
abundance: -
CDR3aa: CASHPRGILNTGELFF
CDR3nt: TGTGCCAGCCACCCGAGAGGGATCCTAAACACCGGGGAGCTGTTTTTT

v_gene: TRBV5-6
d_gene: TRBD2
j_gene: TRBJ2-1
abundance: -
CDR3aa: CASGPWTSGRGYNEQFF
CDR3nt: TGTGCCAGCGGCCCCTGGACTAGCGGAAGGGGTTACAATGAGCAGTTCTTC

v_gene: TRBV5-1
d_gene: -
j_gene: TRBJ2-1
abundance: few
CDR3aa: CASSLLWSDSYNEQFF
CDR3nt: TGCGCCAGCAGCCTGCTATGGTCCGACTCCTACAATGAGCAGTTCTTC

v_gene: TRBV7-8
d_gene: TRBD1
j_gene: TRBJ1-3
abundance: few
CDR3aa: CASSLDRTGNTIYF
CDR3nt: TGTGCCAGCAGCTTGGACAGGACGGGGAACACCATATATTTT

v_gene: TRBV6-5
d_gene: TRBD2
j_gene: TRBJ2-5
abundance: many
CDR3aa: CASSYSIGEGEETQYF
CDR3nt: TGTGCCAGCAGTTACTCGATCGGGGAGGGAGAAGAGACCCAGTACTTC

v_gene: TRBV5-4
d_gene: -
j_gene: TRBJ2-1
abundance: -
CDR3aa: CASSLALANEQFF
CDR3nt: TGTGCCAGCAGCTTGGCACTAGCCAATGAGCAGTTCTTC

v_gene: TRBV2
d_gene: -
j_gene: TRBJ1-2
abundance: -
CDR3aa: CASSKPGGRGGYTF
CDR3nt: TGTGCCAGCAGTAAACCCGGGGGTAGAGGCGGCTACACCTTC

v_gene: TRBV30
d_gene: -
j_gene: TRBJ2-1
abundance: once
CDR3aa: CAWTPWRGQYNEQFF
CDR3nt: TGTGCCTGGACCCCATGGAGGGGTCAATACAATGAGCAGTTCTTC

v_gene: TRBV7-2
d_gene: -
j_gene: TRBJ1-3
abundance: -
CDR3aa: CASSLARIPSSGNTIYF
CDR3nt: TGTGCCAGCAGCCTAGCCCGTATCCCTTCCTCTGGAAACACCATATATTTT

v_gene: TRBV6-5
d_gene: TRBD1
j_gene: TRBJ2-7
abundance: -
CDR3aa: CASSRDRGYEQYF
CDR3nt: TGTGCCAGCAGCCGGGACAGGGGCTACGAGCAGTACTTC

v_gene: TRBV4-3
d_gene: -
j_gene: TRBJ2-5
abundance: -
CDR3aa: CASSRSTGTEETQYF
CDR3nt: TGCGCCAGCAGCCGCTCAACAGGGACCGAAGAGACCCAGTACTTC

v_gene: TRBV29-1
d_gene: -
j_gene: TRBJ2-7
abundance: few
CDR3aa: CSVDSGSSYEQYF
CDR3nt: TGCAGCGTTGATTCCGGGAGCTCCTACGAGCAGTACTTC

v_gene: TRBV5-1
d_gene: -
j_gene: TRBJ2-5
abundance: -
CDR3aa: CASSRSLAGQETQYF
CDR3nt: TGCGCCAGCAGCCGCAGCTTGGCAGGCCAAGAGACCCAGTACTTC

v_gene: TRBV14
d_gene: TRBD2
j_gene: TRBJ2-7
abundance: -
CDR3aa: CASSQEGLEAYEQYF
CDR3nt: TGTGCCAGCAGCCAAGAGGGACTAGAGGCTTACGAGCAGTACTTC

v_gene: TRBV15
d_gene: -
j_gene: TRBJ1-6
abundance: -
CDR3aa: CATRTIGANSPLHF
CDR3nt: TGTGCCACCCGAACTATAGGGGCCAATTCACCCCTCCACTTT

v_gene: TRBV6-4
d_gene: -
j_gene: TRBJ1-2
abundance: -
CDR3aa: CASSPGGVSENYGYTF
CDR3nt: TGTGCCAGCAGTCCCGGAGGGGTTTCGGAGAACTATGGCTACACCTTC

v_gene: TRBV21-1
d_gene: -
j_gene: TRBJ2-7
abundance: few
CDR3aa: CASSNSQKDRDTYEQYF
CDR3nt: TGTGCCAGCAGCAACTCCCAGAAGGACAGGGATACCTACGAGCAGTACTTC